One sample yielded the 15 T cell receptor beta chains listed below, sequenced in a study of blood T cell repertoires in COVID-19. The protocol was immunoSEQ multiplex PCR, while the TCRdb copy is restricted to in-frame clones and leaves out a portion. The profile shows around 220,000 clones, around 83% of them singletons. Source material: PBMCs or T cells enriched from blood (not recorded which). These receptors all come from a middle-aged woman who had recovered from COVID-19.

This clone was detected only once. The chain recombines TRBV30 with TRBJ1-4; D remains unclear. The CDR3 spans 13 residues. The germline V gene has CDR1 GTSNPN and CDR2 SVGIG (reference sequence). V lost 0 bases and J 5 bases, leaving 7 bases between the germline ends. CDR3 nucleotides: TGTGCCTGGAGTGTAAGCGGGAATGAAAAACTGTTTTTT. Protein product: CAWSVSGNEKLFF.

V is TRBV11-3 and J is TRBJ2-5; a weak D match, TRBD2 (6 bases). The germline gives CDR1 SGHNT, CDR2 YENEEA. The CDR3 extends over 14 amino acids. V was cut by 3 bases and J by 5 bases, with 13 bases left in between. CDR3 residues: CASSFTGGGETQYF. The CDR3 nucleotides are TGTGCCAGCAGCTTCACAGGCGGAGGGGAGACCCAGTACTTC.

V and J are TRBV27 and TRBJ1-1; no reliable D call. V lost 8 bases and J 0 bases, leaving 7 bases between the germline ends. The CDR3 has 12 residues. From germline, CDR1 is MNHEY and CDR2 SMNVEV (reference sequence). The CDR3 region is CASGGLNTEAFF. For the CDR3, the DNA is TGTGCCAGCGGAGGGTTGAACACTGAAGCTTTCTTT.

This clone is a singleton in its sample. The chain joins TRBV20-1 to TRBJ2-7; 9 nucleotides agree with TRBD2. The germline CDR1 and CDR2 sequences are DFQATT and SNEGSKA (reference sequence). J gave up 3 bases and V 3 bases, and 6 bases lay outside the gene matches. The CDR3 covers 14 residues. CDR3 loop: CSASPAGGLYEQYF. DNA of the CDR3: TGCAGTGCTAGTCCAGCGGGAGGACTCTACGAGCAGTACTTC.

The J gene is TRBJ2-1, the V gene TRBV19, with 10 nucleotides matching TRBD2. J lost 2 bases, V lost 6 bases, and 4 bases had no gene match. The CDR3 consists of 15 residues. Germline values: CDR1 LNHDA, CDR2 SQIVND (reference sequence). In nucleotides, the CDR3 is TGTGCCAGTAGCCTAGCGGGAGTCACCTACAATGAGCAGTTCTTC. The encoded protein is CASSLAGVTYNEQFF.

The gene calls are TRBV19 and TRBJ1-5; no firm D call. In germline, CDR1 is LNHDA, CDR2 SQIVND (reference sequence). The V and J ends lost 4 bases and 1 base respectively, with 11 bases between them. This CDR3 is built from 15 residues. The CDR3: CASSSVARSNQPQHF. CDR3 coding DNA: TGTGCCAGTAGTAGCGTCGCCCGGAGCAATCAGCCCCAGCATTTT.

The genes are TRBV28 and TRBJ1-5, with 10 bases fitting TRBD1. Trimming cost V 11 bases and J 5 bases; bases outside gene matches: 12. This CDR3 has 15 residues. Germline values: CDR1 MDHEN, CDR2 SYDVKM. This CDR3 is CAVCGGQGLYQPQHF. CDR3 in DNA: TGTGCCGTATGCGGGGGACAGGGGTTATATCAGCCCCAGCATTTT.

V and J are TRBV5-1 and TRBJ1-1, with D tentatively TRBD1 (5 bases). Per the germline V gene, CDR1 is SGHRS and CDR2 is YFSETQ. Trimming took off 0 bases at V and 4 bases at J, with 13 bases between the two ends. CDR3 size: 15 residues. The CDR3 loop is CASSLATRAVTEAFF. In nucleotides, the CDR3 is TGCGCCAGCAGCTTGGCCACCAGGGCCGTCACTGAAGCTTTCTTT.

V and J are TRBV18 and TRBJ2-7; D may be TRBD1 (6 bases). The V gene's germline CDR1 is KGHSH and CDR2 LQKENI. Trimming removed 2 bases at V and 0 bases at J, with 11 bases between. The CDR3 is made up of 15 amino acids. Here the CDR3 reads CASSPGQISSYEQYV. In DNA form, the CDR3 reads TGTGCCAGCTCACCAGGACAGATAAGCTCCTACGAGCAGTACGTC.

The chain couples TRBV19 to TRBJ1-5, with 10 bases that match TRBD1. The CDR3 runs 14 residues. J lost 5 bases, V lost 8 bases, and 6 bases had no gene match. Germline V gene lookup returns CDR1 LNHDA and CDR2 SQIVND (reference sequence). CDR3 bases: TGTGCCAGTCGAGGACAGGGGGGGGATCAGCCCCAGCATTTT. It is translated as CASRGQGGDQPQHF.

The CDR3 bases are TGTGCCAGCAGTCCGCAGGGGGGGAACACTGAAGCTTTCTTT. Its translation: CASSPQGGNTEAFF. The V gene is TRBV28, the J gene TRBJ1-1, with 7 bases that match TRBD1. Germline V CDR1 and CDR2: MDHEN, SYDVKM. The CDR3 is 14 residues long. J lost 1 base, V lost 5 bases, and 4 bases had no gene match.

The rearrangement uses TRBV4-2 and TRBJ1-1; maybe TRBD1 (5 bases). From germline, CDR1 is LGHNA and CDR2 YNFKEQ. The V and J ends lost 4 bases and 1 base respectively, with 16 bases between them. There are 16 residues in the CDR3. CDR3 in DNA: TGTGCCAGCAGCCCACGGACACTTGAACAGAACACTGAAGCTTTCTTT. Translating gives CASSPRTLEQNTEAFF.

The gene calls are TRBV6-5 and TRBJ2-2; the match to TRBD2 covers 7 bases. The CDR3 extends over 14 amino acids. V gave up 6 bases and J gave up 7 bases; unmatched junction bases: 8. CDR1 is MNHEY, CDR2 SVGAGI, per germline. The CDR3 DNA is TGTGCCAGCAGGGAGGCGGGAGCGGGCGGGGAGCTGTTTTTT. Encoded protein: CASREAGAGGELFF.

The V and J genes are TRBV4-1 and TRBJ2-1; 10 bases map to TRBD2. This CDR3 contains 18 residues. V dropped 2 bases and J dropped 5; count of bases not matched to a gene: 12. The V gene's germline CDR1 is MGHRA and CDR2 YSYEKL. The chain's CDR3 is CASSQTKGLAGVDNEQFF. The CDR3 DNA reads TGCGCCAGCAGCCAAACAAAGGGGCTAGCGGGAGTAGACAATGAGCAGTTCTTC.

A few counts support this clone. The rearrangement uses TRBV19 and TRBJ1-1; 11 nucleotides line up with TRBD1. This CDR3 has 15 residues. The ends lost 3 bases at V and 7 bases at J; junction bases unmatched: 7. Germline values: CDR1 LNHDA, CDR2 SQIVND (reference sequence). Here the CDR3 DNA reads TGTGCCAGTAGTATGTGGACAGGGGGCGTGGGTGAAGCTTTCTTT. It encodes CASSMWTGGVGEAFF.